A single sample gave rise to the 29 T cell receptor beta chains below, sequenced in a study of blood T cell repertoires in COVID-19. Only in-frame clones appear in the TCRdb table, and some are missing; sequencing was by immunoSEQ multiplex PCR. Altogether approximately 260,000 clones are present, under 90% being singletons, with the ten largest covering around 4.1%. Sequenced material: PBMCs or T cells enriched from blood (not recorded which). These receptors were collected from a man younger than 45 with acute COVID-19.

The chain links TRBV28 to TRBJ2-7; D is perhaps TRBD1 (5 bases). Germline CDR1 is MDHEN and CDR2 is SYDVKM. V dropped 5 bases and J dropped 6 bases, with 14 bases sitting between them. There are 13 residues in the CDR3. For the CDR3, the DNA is TGTGCCAGCAGTCCCCCACAGGTAGGCGAGCAGTACGTC. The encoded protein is CASSPPQVGEQYV.

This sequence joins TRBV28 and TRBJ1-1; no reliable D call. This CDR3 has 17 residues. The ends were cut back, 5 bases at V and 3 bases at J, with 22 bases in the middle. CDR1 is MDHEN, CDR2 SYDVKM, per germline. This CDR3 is CASSPPGTTGSDTEAFF. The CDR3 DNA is TGTGCCAGCAGTCCACCCGGTACGACGGGAAGCGACACTGAAGCTTTCTTT.

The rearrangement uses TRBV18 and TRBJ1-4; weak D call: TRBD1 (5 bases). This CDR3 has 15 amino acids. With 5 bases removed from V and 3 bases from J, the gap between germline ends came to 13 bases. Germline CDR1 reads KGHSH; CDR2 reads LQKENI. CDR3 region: CASSALDIANEKLFF. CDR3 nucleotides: TGTGCCAGCTCAGCCTTGGACATCGCTAATGAAAAACTGTTTTTT.

CDR3 sequence reads: CASSSAGRASYGYTF. The CDR3 DNA reads as TGTGCCAGCAGCTCCGCCGGCAGGGCTAGCTATGGCTACACCTTC. This rearrangement joins TRBV7-9 to TRBJ1-2; D possibly corresponds to TRBD1 (5 bases). V lost 4 bases, J lost 4 bases, and 16 bases lay in between. Germline values: CDR1 SEHNR, CDR2 FQNEAQ (reference sequence). The CDR3 totals 15 residues. The variable domain in full, with the rest retrieved from reference TRBV7-9 and TRBJ1-2, is DTGVSQNPRHKITKRGQNVTFRCDPISEHNRLYWYRQTLGQGPEFLTYFQNEAQLEKSRLLSDRFSAERPKGSFSTLEIQRTEQGDSAMYLCASSSAGRASYGYTFGSGTRLTVV.

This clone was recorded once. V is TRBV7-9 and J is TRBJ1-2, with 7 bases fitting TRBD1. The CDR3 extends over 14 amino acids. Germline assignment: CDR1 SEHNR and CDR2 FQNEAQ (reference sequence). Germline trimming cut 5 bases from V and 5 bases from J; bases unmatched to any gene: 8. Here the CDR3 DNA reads TGTGCCAGCAGCCTTCAAACAGGGGAGTATGGCTACACCTTC. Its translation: CASSLQTGEYGYTF.

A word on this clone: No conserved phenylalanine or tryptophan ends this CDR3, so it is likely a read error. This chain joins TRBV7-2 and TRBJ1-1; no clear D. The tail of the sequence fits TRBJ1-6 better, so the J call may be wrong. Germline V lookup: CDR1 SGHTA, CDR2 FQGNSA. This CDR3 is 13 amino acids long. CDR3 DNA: TGTGCCAGCAGCTTAGATCCAGGCAGCCTCCTCCACCTT. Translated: CASSLDPGSLLHL.

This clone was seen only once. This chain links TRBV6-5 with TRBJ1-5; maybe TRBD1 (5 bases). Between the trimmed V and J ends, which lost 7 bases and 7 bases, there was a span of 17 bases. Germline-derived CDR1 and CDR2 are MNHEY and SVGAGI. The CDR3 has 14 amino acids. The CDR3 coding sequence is TGTGCCAGCACCCGATCGGGGGTCGGACAGCCCCAGCATTTT. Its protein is CASTRSGVGQPQHF.

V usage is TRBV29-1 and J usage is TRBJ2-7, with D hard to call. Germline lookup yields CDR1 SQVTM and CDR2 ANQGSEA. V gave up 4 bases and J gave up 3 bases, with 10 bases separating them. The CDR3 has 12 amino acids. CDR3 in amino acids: CSVVAENYEQYV. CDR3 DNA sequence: TGCAGCGTTGTCGCTGAGAACTACGAGCAGTACGTC.

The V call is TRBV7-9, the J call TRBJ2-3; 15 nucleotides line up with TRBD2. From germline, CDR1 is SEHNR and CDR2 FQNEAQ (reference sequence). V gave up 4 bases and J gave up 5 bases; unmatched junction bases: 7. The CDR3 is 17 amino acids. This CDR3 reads CASSSAGLAGGRDTQYF. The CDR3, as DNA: TGTGCCAGCAGCTCCGCTGGACTAGCGGGAGGGCGAGATACGCAGTATTTT.

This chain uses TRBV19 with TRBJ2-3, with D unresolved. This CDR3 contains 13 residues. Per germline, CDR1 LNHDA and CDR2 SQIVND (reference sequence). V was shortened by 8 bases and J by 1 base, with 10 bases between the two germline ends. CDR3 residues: CASRPAGTDTQYF. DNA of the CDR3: TGTGCCAGTCGCCCTGCAGGCACAGATACGCAGTATTTT.

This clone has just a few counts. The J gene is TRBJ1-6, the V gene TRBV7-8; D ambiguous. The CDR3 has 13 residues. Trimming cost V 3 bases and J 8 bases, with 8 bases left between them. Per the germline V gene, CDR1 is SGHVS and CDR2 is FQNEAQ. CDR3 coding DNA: TGTGCCAGCAGCTTTTTCAGTGATTCACCCCTCCACTTT. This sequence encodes CASSFFSDSPLHF.

The CDR3 DNA is TGTGCCAGCAGCCCCAGGGAAAGCATTGAAGCTTTCTTT. Amino acids: CASSPRESIEAFF. This chain links TRBV7-2 with TRBJ1-1, with D perhaps matching TRBD1 (5 bases). The CDR3 totals 13 residues. V dropped 5 bases and J dropped 7 bases, with 14 bases sitting between them. Germline loops: CDR1 SGHTA, CDR2 FQGNSA.

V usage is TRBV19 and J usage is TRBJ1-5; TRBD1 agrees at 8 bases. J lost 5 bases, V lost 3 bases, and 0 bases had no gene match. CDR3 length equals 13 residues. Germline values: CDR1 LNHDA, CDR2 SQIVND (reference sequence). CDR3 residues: CASSMTGDQPQHF. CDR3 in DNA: TGTGCCAGTAGTATGACAGGGGATCAGCCCCAGCATTTT.

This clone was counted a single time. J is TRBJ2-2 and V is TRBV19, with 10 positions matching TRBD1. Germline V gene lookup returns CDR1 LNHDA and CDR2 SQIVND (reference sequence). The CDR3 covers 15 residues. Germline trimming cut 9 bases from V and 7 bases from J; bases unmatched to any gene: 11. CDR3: CASRSTGGVLGELFF. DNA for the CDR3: TGTGCCAGCAGATCGACAGGGGGCGTTCTCGGGGAGCTGTTTTTT. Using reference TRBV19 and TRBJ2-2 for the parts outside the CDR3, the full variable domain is DGGITQSPKYLFRKEGQNVTLSCEQNLNHDAMYWYRQDPGQGLRLIYYSQIVNDFQKGDIAEGYSVSREKKESFPLTVTSAQKNPTAFYLCASRSTGGVLGELFFGEGSRLTVL.

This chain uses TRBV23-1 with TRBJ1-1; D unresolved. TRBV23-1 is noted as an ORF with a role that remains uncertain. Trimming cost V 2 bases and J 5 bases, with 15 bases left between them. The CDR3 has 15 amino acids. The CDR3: CASSQVSGRATEAFF. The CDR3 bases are TGCGCCAGCAGTCAAGTCTCGGGGAGAGCGACTGAAGCTTTCTTT.

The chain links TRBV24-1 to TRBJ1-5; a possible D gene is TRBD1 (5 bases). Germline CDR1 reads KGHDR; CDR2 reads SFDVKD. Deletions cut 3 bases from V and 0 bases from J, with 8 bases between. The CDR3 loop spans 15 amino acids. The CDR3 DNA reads TGTGCCACCAGTGATGGGGGGGATAGCAATCAGCCCCAGCATTTT. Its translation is CATSDGGDSNQPQHF.

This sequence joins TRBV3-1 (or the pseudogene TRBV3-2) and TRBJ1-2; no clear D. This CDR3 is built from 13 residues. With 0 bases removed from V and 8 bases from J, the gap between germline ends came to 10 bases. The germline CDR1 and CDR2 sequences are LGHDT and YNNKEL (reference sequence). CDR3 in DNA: TGTGCCAGCAGCCAAGATATCGCAGGCGGCTACACCTTC. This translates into CASSQDIAGGYTF.

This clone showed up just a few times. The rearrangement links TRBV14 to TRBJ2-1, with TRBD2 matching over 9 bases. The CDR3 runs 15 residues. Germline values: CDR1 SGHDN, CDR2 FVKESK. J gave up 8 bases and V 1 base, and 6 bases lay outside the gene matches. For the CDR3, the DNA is TGTGCCAGCAGCCAAGGGGCGGGAGGGCCCTATGAGCAGTTCTTC. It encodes CASSQGAGGPYEQFF.

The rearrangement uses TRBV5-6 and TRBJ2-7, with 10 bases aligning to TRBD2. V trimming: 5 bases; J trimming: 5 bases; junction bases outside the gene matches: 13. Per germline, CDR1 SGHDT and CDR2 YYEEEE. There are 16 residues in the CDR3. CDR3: CASRRPDLAGVHEQYV. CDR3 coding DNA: TGTGCCAGCAGACGTCCCGATCTAGCGGGAGTACACGAGCAGTACGTC.

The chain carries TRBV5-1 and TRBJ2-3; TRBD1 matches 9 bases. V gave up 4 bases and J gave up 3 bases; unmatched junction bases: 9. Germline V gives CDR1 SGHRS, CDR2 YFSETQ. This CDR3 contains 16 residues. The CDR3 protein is CASSGGSGTGTDTQYF. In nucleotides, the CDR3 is TGCGCCAGCAGCGGGGGTTCGGGGACAGGGACAGATACGCAGTATTTT.

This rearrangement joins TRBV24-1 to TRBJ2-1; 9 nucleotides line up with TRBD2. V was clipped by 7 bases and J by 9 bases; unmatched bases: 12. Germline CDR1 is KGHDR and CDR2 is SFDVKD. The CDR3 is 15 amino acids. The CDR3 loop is CATRGREGTVGEQFF. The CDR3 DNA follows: TGTGCCACCAGAGGGCGGGAGGGAACCGTGGGTGAGCAGTTCTTC.

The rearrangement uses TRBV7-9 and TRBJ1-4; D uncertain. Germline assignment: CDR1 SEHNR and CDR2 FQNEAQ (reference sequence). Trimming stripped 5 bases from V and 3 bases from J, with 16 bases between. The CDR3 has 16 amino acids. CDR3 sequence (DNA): TGTGCCAGCAGCCCGAGCCTCGACGCGGCTAATGAAAAACTGTTTTTT. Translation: CASSPSLDAANEKLFF.

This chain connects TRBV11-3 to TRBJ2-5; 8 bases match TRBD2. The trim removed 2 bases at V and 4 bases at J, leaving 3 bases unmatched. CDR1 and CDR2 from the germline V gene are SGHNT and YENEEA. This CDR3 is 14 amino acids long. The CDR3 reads CASSLPLAGETQYF. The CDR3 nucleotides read TGTGCCAGCAGCTTACCGCTAGCGGGAGAGACCCAGTACTTC.

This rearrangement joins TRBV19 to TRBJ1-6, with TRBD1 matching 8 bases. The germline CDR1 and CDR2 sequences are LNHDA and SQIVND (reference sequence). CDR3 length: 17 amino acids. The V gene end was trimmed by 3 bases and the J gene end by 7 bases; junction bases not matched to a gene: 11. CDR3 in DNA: TGTGCCAGTAGTATTTCTTCTTGGACAGGGAGAAATTCACCCCTCCACTTT. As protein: CASSISSWTGRNSPLHF.

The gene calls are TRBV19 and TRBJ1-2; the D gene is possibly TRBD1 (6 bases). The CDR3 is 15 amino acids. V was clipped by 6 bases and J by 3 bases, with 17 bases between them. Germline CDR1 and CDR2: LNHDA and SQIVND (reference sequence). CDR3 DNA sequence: TGTGCCAGTAGACCCTCGGGGGGGGCGGACTATGGCTACACCTTC. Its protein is CASRPSGGADYGYTF.

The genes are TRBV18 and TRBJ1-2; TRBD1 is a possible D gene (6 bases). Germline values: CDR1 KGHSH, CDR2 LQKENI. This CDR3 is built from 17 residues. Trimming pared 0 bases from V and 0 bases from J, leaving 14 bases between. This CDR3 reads CASSPPLRTDPNYGYTF. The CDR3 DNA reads TGTGCCAGCTCACCACCGCTTCGGACAGATCCTAACTATGGCTACACCTTC.

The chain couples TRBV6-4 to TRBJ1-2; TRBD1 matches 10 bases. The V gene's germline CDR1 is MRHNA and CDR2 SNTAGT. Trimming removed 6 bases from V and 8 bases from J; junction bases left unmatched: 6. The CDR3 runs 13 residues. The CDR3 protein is CASSMGQGYGYTF. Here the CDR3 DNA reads TGTGCCAGCAGCATGGGACAGGGGTACGGCTACACCTTC.

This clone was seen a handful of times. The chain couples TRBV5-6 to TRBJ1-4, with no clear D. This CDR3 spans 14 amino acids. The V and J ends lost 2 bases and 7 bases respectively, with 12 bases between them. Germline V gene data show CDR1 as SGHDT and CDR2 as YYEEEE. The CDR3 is CASSLLGEAEKLFF. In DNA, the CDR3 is TGTGCCAGCAGCTTACTTGGGGAGGCTGAAAAACTGTTTTTT.

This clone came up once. Written as DNA, the CDR3 is TGTGCCAGCTCGCCCGACGGGACCGGGAGTGGCTACACCTTC. It codes for CASSPDGTGSGYTF. The chain uses TRBV18 and TRBJ1-2; possible D gene TRBD1, 5 bases. The germline V gene encodes CDR1 KGHSH and CDR2 LQKENI. V lost 6 bases and J 7 bases, leaving 18 bases between the germline ends. This CDR3 region has 14 residues.